These 10 T cell receptor beta chains originate from one sample sequenced in a study of blood T cell repertoires in COVID-19. The protocol was immunoSEQ multiplex PCR, while the TCRdb copy is restricted to in-frame clones and leaves out a portion. The data show about 94,000 clones, around 80% seen once. Sequenced sample: peripheral blood. These receptors all stem from a human donor in a cohort sampled during active COVID-19.

As DNA, the CDR3 is TGTGCCAGCAGCCGGCCGGGAGCTCTTTCGAGCTCCTACGAGCAGTACTTC. It translates to CASSRPGALSSSYEQYF. V and J are TRBV3-1 (or the pseudogene TRBV3-2) and TRBJ2-7; possible D gene TRBD2, 6 bases. The CDR3 is 17 amino acids. Germline V CDR1 and CDR2: LGHDT, YNNKEL (reference sequence). The germline V and J ends were trimmed by 4 bases and 0 bases, with 19 bases remaining between them.

The chain uses TRBV28 and TRBJ2-7; 10 bases align to TRBD2. This CDR3 is built from 15 residues. V lost 5 bases and J lost 9; bases outside the gene matches: 13. Germline assignment: CDR1 MDHEN and CDR2 SYDVKM. The chain's CDR3 is CASSLGPSGRTVQYF. Written as DNA, the CDR3 is TGTGCCAGCAGTCTCGGGCCTAGCGGGAGAACCGTGCAGTACTTC.

This chain links TRBV5-1 with TRBJ2-7; a possible D gene is TRBD2 (6 bases). Germline lookup yields CDR1 SGHRS and CDR2 YFSETQ. Between the trimmed V and J ends, which lost 1 base and 3 bases, there was a span of 14 bases. The CDR3 runs 15 residues. The CDR3 DNA reads TGCGCCAGCAGCTTGACCCCGGGAGTTGGCTACGAGCAGTACTTC. Protein sequence: CASSLTPGVGYEQYF.

The V call is TRBV30, the J call TRBJ1-2; TRBD1 agrees at 10 bases. The CDR3 runs to 15 residues. Germline V gene data show CDR1 as GTSNPN and CDR2 as SVGIG (reference sequence). Trimming removed 1 base from V and 1 base from J; junction bases left unmatched: 3. As DNA, the CDR3 is TGTGCCTGGAGTGCCGGGACAGGGGTTAACTATGGCTACACCTTC. Translation gives CAWSAGTGVNYGYTF.

The genes are TRBV3-1 (or the pseudogene TRBV3-2) and TRBJ2-7; 7 nucleotides agree with TRBD2. Per the germline V gene, CDR1 is LGHDT and CDR2 is YNNKEL (reference sequence). V shed 4 bases, J shed 4 bases, and the junction held 7 bases outside the gene matches. The CDR3 is 14 amino acids. DNA of the CDR3: TGTGCCAGCAGCCCCCCTCCGGGGGGATACGAGCAGTACTTC. Encoded protein: CASSPPPGGYEQYF.

The rearrangement uses TRBV5-6 and TRBJ1-2; D is perhaps TRBD1 (6 bases). V lost 6 bases to trimming and J lost 4 bases, with 19 bases between them. Germline-derived CDR1 and CDR2 are SGHDT and YYEEEE. CDR3 length equals 15 residues. The CDR3 here is CASTLGWGPSYGYTF. The CDR3, as DNA: TGTGCCAGCACCCTTGGGTGGGGGCCGAGCTATGGCTACACCTTC.

This chain links TRBV7-2 with TRBJ2-7; 11 positions match TRBD2. V shed 3 bases, J shed 5 bases, and the junction held 3 bases outside the gene matches. Germline V CDR1 and CDR2: SGHTA, FQGNSA. There are 14 residues in the CDR3. CDR3 in amino acids: CASSFGLAGHEQYF. CDR3 nucleotide sequence: TGTGCCAGCAGCTTCGGACTAGCGGGCCACGAGCAGTACTTC.

The chain couples TRBV11-2 to TRBJ1-1, with D tentatively TRBD1 (5 bases). Germline V gene lookup returns CDR1 SGHAT and CDR2 FQNNGV. V dropped 3 bases and J dropped 12 bases, with 20 bases sitting between them. The CDR3 totals 14 residues. The CDR3 coding sequence is TGTGCCAGCAGCTTGGTGACAGATCTTAGATCAACTTTCTTT. Protein product: CASSLVTDLRSTFF.

The J gene is TRBJ1-1, the V gene TRBV14; D is ambiguous. Trimming stripped 3 bases from V and 2 bases from J, with 13 bases between. CDR1 and CDR2 (germline): SGHDN, FVKESK. This CDR3 has 15 residues. CDR3 in DNA: TGTGCCAGCAGCCAGATCCCTGGCAGAAACACTGAAGCTTTCTTT. It yields the protein CASSQIPGRNTEAFF.

The V gene is TRBV12-3 or TRBV12-4, the J gene TRBJ2-7; 9 bases map to TRBD1. CDR3 length equals 13 residues. V was clipped by 8 bases and J by 4 bases; unmatched bases: 6. This CDR3 is CASAGTGFYEQYF. CDR3 DNA: TGTGCCAGCGCCGGGACAGGGTTTTACGAGCAGTACTTC.